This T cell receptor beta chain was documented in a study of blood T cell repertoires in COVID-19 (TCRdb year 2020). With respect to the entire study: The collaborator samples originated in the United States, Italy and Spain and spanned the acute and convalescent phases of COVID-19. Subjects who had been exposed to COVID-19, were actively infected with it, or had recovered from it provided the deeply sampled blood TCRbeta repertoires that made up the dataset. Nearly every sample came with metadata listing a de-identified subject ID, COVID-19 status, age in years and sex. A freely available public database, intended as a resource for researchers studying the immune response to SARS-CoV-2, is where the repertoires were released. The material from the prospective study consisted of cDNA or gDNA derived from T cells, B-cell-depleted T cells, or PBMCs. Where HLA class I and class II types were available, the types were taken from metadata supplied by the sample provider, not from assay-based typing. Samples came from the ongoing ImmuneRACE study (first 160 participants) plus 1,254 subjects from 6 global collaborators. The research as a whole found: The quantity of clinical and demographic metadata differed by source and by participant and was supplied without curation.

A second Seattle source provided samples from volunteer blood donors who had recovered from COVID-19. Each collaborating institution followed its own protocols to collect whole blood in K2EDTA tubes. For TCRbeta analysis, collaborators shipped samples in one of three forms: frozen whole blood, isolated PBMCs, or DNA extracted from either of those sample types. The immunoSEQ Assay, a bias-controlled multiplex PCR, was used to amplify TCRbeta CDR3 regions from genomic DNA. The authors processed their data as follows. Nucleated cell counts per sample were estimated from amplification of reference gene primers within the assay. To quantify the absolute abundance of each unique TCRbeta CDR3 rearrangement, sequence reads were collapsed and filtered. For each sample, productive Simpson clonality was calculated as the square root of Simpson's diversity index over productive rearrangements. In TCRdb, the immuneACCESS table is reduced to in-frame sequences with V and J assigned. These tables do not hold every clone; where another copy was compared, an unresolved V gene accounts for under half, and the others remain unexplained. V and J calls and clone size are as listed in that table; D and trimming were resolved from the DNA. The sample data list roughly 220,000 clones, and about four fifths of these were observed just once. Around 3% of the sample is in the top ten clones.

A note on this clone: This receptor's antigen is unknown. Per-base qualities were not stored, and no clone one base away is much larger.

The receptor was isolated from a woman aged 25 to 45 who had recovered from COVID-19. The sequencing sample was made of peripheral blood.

The CDR3 is CASRGQDNQPQHF. DNA sequence: TGTGCCAGCAGGGGACAGGATAATCAGCCCCAGCATTTT. The chain was built from TRBV6-5 and TRBJ1-5, and 8 junctional nucleotides match TRBD1. Spanning cysteine to phenylalanine, the CDR3 consists of 13 amino acids. Only the CDR3 DNA stays, 39 bases, in frame from base 1. Germline trimming amounts to 6 bases on V and 4 bases on J, with 2 as the count of junction bases outside the gene matches. The germline V gene specifies MNHEY as CDR1 and SVGAGI as CDR2.